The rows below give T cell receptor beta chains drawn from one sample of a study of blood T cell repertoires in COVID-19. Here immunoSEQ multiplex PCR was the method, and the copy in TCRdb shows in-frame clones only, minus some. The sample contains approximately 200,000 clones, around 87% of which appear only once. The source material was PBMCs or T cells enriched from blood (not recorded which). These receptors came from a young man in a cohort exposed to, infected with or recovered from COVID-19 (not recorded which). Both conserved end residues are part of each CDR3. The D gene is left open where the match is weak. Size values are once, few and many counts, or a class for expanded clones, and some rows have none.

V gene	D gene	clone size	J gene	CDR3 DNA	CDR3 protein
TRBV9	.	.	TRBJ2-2	TGTGCCAGCAGCCCCCATGTGGAGGGCGGGGAGCTGTTTTTT	CASSPHVEGGELFF
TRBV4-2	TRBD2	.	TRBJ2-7	TGTGCCAGCAGCCAAGTTTCGTTGACTAGCGGCTACGAGCAGTACTTC	CASSQVSLTSGYEQYF
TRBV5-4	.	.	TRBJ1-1	TGTGCCAGCAGCATTTGGATACAGGAGAACACTGAAGCTTTCTTT	CASSIWIQENTEAFF
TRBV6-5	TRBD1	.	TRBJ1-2	TGTGCCAGCAGTTACATTAGGGGGCGCACCTATGGCTACACCTTC	CASSYIRGRTYGYTF
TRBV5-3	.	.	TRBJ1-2	TGTGCCAGAAGCCTGGACAGAAACTATGGCTACACCTTC	CARSLDRNYGYTF
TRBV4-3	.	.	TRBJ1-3	TGCGCCAGCAGCCAAGATGTGACATCTGGAAACACCATATATTTT	CASSQDVTSGNTIYF
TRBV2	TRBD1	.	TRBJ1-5	TGTGCCAGCAGTGAAGCGCTTGGACAGGGGGGACAGCCCCAGCATTTT	CASSEALGQGGQPQHF
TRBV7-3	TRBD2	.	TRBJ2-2	TGTGCCAGCAGCTTAAAAGCGGGAGAAAGTACCGGGGAGCTGTTTTTT	CASSLKAGESTGELFF
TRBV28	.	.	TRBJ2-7	TGTGCCAGCAGCCTCGGCGGGACAGACTTCTACGAGCAGTACTTC	CASSLGGTDFYEQYF
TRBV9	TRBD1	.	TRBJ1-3	TGTGCCAGCAGCCCATTGGGGGGACAGGGGCCCTCTGGAAACACCATATATTTT	CASSPLGGQGPSGNTIYF
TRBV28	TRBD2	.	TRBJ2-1	TGTGCCAGCACGTCCAGCGGGAGGTCCCATTACAATGAGCAGTTCTTC	CASTSSGRSHYNEQFF
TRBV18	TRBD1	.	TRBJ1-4	TGTGCCAGCTCACCAGCCAGGGGGACAGCTCATGAAAAACTGTTTTTT	CASSPARGTAHEKLFF
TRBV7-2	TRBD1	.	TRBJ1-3	TGTGCCAGCAGCTTCACGACAGGGGCCGTGTCTGGAAACACCATATATTTT	CASSFTTGAVSGNTIYF
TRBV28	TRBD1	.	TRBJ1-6	TGTGCCAGCAGTTTACGGGACAGGGAGAATTCACCCCTCCACTTT	CASSLRDRENSPLHF
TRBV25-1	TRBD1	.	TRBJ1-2	TGTGCCAGCGGACAGGGCGCCTATGGCTACACCTTC	CASGQGAYGYTF
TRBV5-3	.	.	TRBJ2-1	TGTGCCAGAAGCTTCTCCGAGGGACACAGAGACAATGAGCAGTTCTTC	CARSFSEGHRDNEQFF
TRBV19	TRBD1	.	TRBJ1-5	TGTGCCAGTACCCCCTTGGGGGGGGACAGGAACAATCAGCCCCAGCATTTT	CASTPLGGDRNNQPQHF
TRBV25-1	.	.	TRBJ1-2	TGTGCCAGCAGTGAATTCGAGGTGTTATCAAGTGGCTACACCTTC	CASSEFEVLSSGYTF
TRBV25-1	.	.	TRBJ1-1	TGTGCCAGCAGTGAACGGGGCACTGAAGCTTTCTTT	CASSERGTEAFF
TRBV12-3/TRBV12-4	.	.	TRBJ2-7	TGTGCCAGCAGTTTGGGAGGTGAGCTAAATCAGTACTTC	CASSLGGELNQYF
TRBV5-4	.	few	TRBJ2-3	TGTGCCAGCAGCGGGCCCCCCGGGGATAGCACAGATACGCAGTATTTT	CASSGPPGDSTDTQYF
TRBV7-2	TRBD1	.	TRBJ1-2	TGTGCCAGCAGCTTAGGGGGACAGGGTTCGAGATATGGCTACACCTTC	CASSLGGQGSRYGYTF
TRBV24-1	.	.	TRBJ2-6	TGTGCCACCAGTGATCCAAGGGGCGGGGCCAACGTCCTGACTTTC	CATSDPRGGANVLTF
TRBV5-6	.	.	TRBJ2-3	TGTGCCAGCAGCCGAGGGGATACGCAGTATTTT	CASSRGDTQYF
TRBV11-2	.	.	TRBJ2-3	TGTGCCAGCAGCCATAACCCTAGCGCAGATACGCAGTATTTT	CASSHNPSADTQYF
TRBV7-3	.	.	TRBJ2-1	TGTGCCAGCAGCTTAAGAGGGTACAATGAGCAGTTCTTC	CASSLRGYNEQFF
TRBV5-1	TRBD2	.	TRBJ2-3	TGCGCCAGTCGACTAGCGGGGAGCACAGATACGCAGTATTTT	CASRLAGSTDTQYF
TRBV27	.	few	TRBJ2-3	TGTGCCAGCAGTTTAATCCTCACAGATACGCAGTATTTT	CASSLILTDTQYF
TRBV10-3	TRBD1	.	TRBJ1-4	TGTGCCATCAGTGAGTCTACAGGGGCCACTAATGAAAAACTGTTTTTT	CAISESTGATNEKLFF
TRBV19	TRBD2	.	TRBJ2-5	TGTGCCAGTACTACCGGGGCTCTAGCGGGAACGAGGGAGACCCAGTACTTC	CASTTGALAGTRETQYF
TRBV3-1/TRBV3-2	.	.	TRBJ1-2	TGTGCCAGCAGCCTTCACCGGGGCTATGGCTACACCTTC	CASSLHRGYGYTF
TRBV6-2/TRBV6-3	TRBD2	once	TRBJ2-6	TGTGCCAGCAGTCCCCATCCCCCGCTAGCGGCTTACTCTGGGGCCAACGTCCTGACTTTC	CASSPHPPLAAYSGANVLTF
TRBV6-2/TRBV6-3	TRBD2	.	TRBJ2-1	TGTGCCAGCAGTTACTCTCTAGCGGGGAGCTCCTACAATGAGCAGTTCTTC	CASSYSLAGSSYNEQFF
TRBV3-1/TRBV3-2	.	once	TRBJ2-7	TGTGCCAGCAGCCAAGCTGGGGCTGACGGCGAGCAGTACTTC	CASSQAGADGEQYF
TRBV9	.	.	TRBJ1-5	TGTGCCAGCAGCGTAGAAGGGGGGGTGAGCGCGCCCCAGCATTTT	CASSVEGGVSAPQHF
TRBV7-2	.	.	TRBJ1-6	TGTGCCAGCAGGGGGGGGGCCACGAATTCACCCCTCCACTTT	CASRGGATNSPLHF
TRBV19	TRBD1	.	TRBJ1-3	TGTGCCAGTAGGGGAAACAGGGGGCTCGACTCTGGAAACACCATATATTTT	CASRGNRGLDSGNTIYF
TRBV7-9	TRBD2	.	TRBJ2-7	TGTGCCAGCAGCCTCGGGACTAGCGGGTTCTACGAGCAGTACTTC	CASSLGTSGFYEQYF
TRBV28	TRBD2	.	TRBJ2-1	TGTGCCAGCGAACTAGCGGGAAGATACAATGAGCAGTTCTTC	CASELAGRYNEQFF